These T cell receptor beta chains were read from a single sample in a study of T cells in Graves' hyperthyroidism and ophthalmopathy. TCRdb re-derived calls from the multiplex PCR reads in MiXCR, one entry per CDR3 protein. This sample yields approximately 98,000 distinct CDR3 sequences, of which approximately 40% are seen a single time; roughly 10% belongs to the top ten. What was sequenced was peripheral blood or thyroid tissue (not recorded which). The receptor set was obtained from a woman aged 25 to 39 with Graves' hyperthyroidism. The CDR3 runs from the conserved cysteine through the conserved F or W. The D gene is left open where the match is weak. Clone sizes are given selectively: once, few, many, or a class where the clone is expanded.

v_gene: TRBV27; abundance: .; d_gene: TRBD1; j_gene: TRBJ1-4; CDR3aa: CASSSRQGDEKLFF; CDR3nt: TGTGCCAGCAGTTCACGACAGGGGGACGAAAAACTGTTTTTT
v_gene: TRBV5-1; abundance: many; d_gene: .; j_gene: TRBJ2-3; CDR3aa: CASSLEGTSTDTQYF; CDR3nt: TGCGCCAGCAGCTTGGAGGGAACTAGCACAGATACGCAGTATTTT
v_gene: TRBV7-3; abundance: .; d_gene: .; j_gene: TRBJ1-5; CDR3aa: CASSLSAAAETQHF; CDR3nt: TGTGCCAGCAGCTTGAGTGCTGCGGCGGAGACCCAGCATTTT
v_gene: TRBV10-3; abundance: many; d_gene: .; j_gene: TRBJ1-4; CDR3aa: CAISATGGDEKLFF; CDR3nt: TGTGCCATCAGTGCGACAGGAGGTGATGAAAAACTGTTTTTT
v_gene: TRBV6-5; abundance: .; d_gene: .; j_gene: TRBJ1-4; CDR3aa: CASSYRRPNEKLFF; CDR3nt: TGTGCAAGCAGCTACAGGAGGCCTAATGAAAAACTGTTTTTC
v_gene: TRBV10-3; abundance: once; d_gene: .; j_gene: TRBJ2-7; CDR3aa: CAISESRVIQRAQYF; CDR3nt: TGTGCCATCAGTGAGTCCCGAGTGATTCAGAGGGCCCAGTACTTC
v_gene: TRBV10-3; abundance: many; d_gene: TRBD1; j_gene: TRBJ2-7; CDR3aa: CAISGVRGQAGYEQYF; CDR3nt: TGTGCCATCAGTGGCGTGCGGGGACAGGCGGGTTACGAGCAGTACTTC
v_gene: TRBV12-3/TRBV12-4; abundance: .; d_gene: TRBD2; j_gene: TRBJ2-7; CDR3aa: CASRMTSGSSDEQYF; CDR3nt: TGTGCCAGCAGGATGACTAGCGGGAGTTCGGACGAGCAGTACTTC
v_gene: TRBV6-6; abundance: .; d_gene: TRBD1; j_gene: TRBJ1-2; CDR3aa: CASSSWDRLYGYTF; CDR3nt: TGTGCCAGCAGTTCCTGGGACAGGCTCTATGGCTACACCTTC
v_gene: TRBV9; abundance: .; d_gene: TRBD1; j_gene: TRBJ1-1; CDR3aa: CASSFAGTGDTEAFF; CDR3nt: TGTGCCAGCAGCTTCGCCGGGACAGGGGACACTGAAGCTTTCTTT
v_gene: TRBV5-6; abundance: many; d_gene: .; j_gene: TRBJ1-1; CDR3aa: CASSLPGGAVTEAFF; CDR3nt: TGTGCCAGCAGCCTGCCTGGGGGGGCGGTTACTGAAGCTTTCTTT
v_gene: TRBV7-9; abundance: few; d_gene: TRBD2; j_gene: TRBJ2-7; CDR3aa: CASSVREEYEQYF; CDR3nt: TGTGCCAGCAGCGTCCGGGAGGAGTACGAGCAGTACTTC
v_gene: TRBV4-2; abundance: many; d_gene: TRBD2; j_gene: TRBJ2-5; CDR3aa: CASSHSGLAKGETQYF; CDR3nt: TGTGCCAGCAGCCATTCCGGACTAGCGAAAGGGGAGACCCAGTACTTC
v_gene: TRBV7-9; abundance: medium-sized; d_gene: .; j_gene: TRBJ2-7; CDR3aa: CASSDPQGSSYEQYF; CDR3nt: TGTGCCAGCAGCGATCCCCAGGGCAGTTCCTACGAGCAGTACTTC
v_gene: TRBV5-1; abundance: many; d_gene: .; j_gene: TRBJ2-7; CDR3aa: CASSLSPGLGFEQYF; CDR3nt: TGCGCCAGCAGCTTGTCCCCGGGACTTGGTTTCGAGCAGTACTTC
v_gene: TRBV15; abundance: .; d_gene: .; j_gene: TRBJ2-5; CDR3aa: CATSRELTVQETQYF; CDR3nt: TGTGCCACCAGCAGGGAGCTAACAGTCCAAGAGACCCAGTACTTC
v_gene: TRBV7-9; abundance: many; d_gene: .; j_gene: TRBJ1-5; CDR3aa: CASSVTGSGQPQHF; CDR3nt: TGTGCCAGCAGCGTAACAGGGTCCGGTCAGCCCCAGCATTTT
v_gene: TRBV20-1; abundance: many; d_gene: .; j_gene: TRBJ2-2; CDR3aa: CSARPSALGNTGELFF; CDR3nt: TGCAGTGCTAGGCCTAGCGCGCTAGGGAACACCGGGGAGCTGTTTTTT